Following are 3 T cell receptor beta chains from one sample sequenced in a study of spatial heterogeneity in lung cancer. Time point noted: blood at routine non-recurrence follow-up after resection. TCRdb re-derived calls from the 5' RACE reads in MiXCR, one entry per CDR3 protein. In the table there are tens of thousands of distinct CDR3 sequences, 12% of which are singletons. Sequenced material: PBMCs, taken at follow-up. These receptors were taken from a male donor with early-stage non-small cell lung cancer.

Ten or more counts support this clonotype. The chain uses TRBV19 and TRBJ2-1; D call uncertain. Trimming pared 11 bases from V and 0 bases from J, leaving 11 bases between. The CDR3 is made up of 13 amino acids. In germline, CDR1 is LNHDA, CDR2 SQIVND (reference sequence). CDR3 DNA sequence: TGTGCCGTGGCAGTCAGCTCCTACAATGAGCAGTTCTTC. Protein sequence: CAVAVSSYNEQFF.

The CDR3 protein is CASTAGGRYNEQFF. CDR3 nucleotide sequence: TGTGCCAGTACCGCGGGGGGGCGGTACAATGAGCAGTTCTTC. J is TRBJ2-1 and V is TRBV19; TRBD2 aligns across 9 bases. V lost 7 bases to trimming and J lost 4 bases; unmatched junction nucleotides: 5. Germline V CDR1 and CDR2: LNHDA, SQIVND (reference sequence). This CDR3 contains 14 residues.

This rearrangement joins TRBV5-4 to TRBJ2-7; 11 nucleotides match TRBD1. Germline values: CDR1 SGHNT, CDR2 YYREEE (reference sequence). This CDR3 is built from 16 residues. V gave up 4 bases and J gave up 4 bases; unmatched junction bases: 10. The CDR3 bases are TGTGCCAGCAGCCAGGCCAGGACAGGGGGCAGTTACGAGCAGTACTTC. Protein: CASSQARTGGSYEQYF.